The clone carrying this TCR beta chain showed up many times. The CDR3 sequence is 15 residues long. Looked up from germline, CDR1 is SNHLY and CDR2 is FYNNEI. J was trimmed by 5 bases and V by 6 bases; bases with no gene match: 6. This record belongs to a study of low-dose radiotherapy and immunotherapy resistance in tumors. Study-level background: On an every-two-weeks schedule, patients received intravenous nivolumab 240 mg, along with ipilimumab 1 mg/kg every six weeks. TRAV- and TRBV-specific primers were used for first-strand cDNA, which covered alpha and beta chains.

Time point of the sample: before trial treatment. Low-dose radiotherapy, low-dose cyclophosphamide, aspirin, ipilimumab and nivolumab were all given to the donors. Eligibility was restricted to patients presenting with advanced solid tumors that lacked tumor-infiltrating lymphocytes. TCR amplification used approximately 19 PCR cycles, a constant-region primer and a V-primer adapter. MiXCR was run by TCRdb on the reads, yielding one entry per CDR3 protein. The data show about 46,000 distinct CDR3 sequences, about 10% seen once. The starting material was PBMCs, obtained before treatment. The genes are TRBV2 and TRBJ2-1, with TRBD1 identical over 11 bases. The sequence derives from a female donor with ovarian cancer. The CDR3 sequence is CASRTPGQGDNEQFF. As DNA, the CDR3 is TGTGCCAGCAGGACACCGGGACAGGGGGACAATGAGCAGTTCTTC. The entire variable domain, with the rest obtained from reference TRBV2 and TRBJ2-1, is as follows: EPEVTQTPSHQVTQMGQEVILRCVPISNHLYFYWYRQILGQKVEFLVSFYNNEISEKSEIFDDQFSVERPDGSNFTLKIRSTKLEDSAMYFCASRTPGQGDNEQFFGPGTRLTVL.